The 15 T cell receptor beta chains listed next were all sequenced from one sample in a study of shared clonotypes between healthy human individuals. Clones were sequenced by immunoSEQ multiplex PCR, and TCRdb holds only the in-frame ones, with some missing. The sample yields about 2.3 million clones, around 92% seen once. Input material: naive CD4+ T cells from PBMCs. Subset reported: CD45RA+ positively selected. All receptors derive from a man aged 18 to 30 in good health. Some clones in this sample may be carry-over from other donors' samples.

This chain connects TRBV10-3 to TRBJ2-7; TRBD2 might be the D (6 bases). This CDR3 is 14 amino acids long. Germline lookup yields CDR1 ENHRY and CDR2 SYGVKD. The V gene lost 4 bases and the J gene lost 7 bases, with 17 bases spanning the gap. In DNA form, the CDR3 reads TGTGCCATCAGTGGGACGGTCATCGGGGGAGAGCAGTACTTC. This encodes CAISGTVIGGEQYF.

This chain connects TRBV7-2 to TRBJ2-5, with a tentative D call TRBD1 (5 bases). Germline V gene data show CDR1 as SGHTA and CDR2 as FQGNSA. V lost 0 bases and J 2 bases, leaving 16 bases between the germline ends. This CDR3 is 17 amino acids long. CDR3 sequence: CASSLAGQGWSQETQYF. Here the CDR3 DNA reads TGTGCCAGCAGCTTAGCTGGGCAGGGATGGTCTCAAGAGACCCAGTACTTC.

A few counts support this clone. The chain employs TRBV15 and TRBJ1-1; D is undetermined. The CDR3 sequence is 14 residues long. Germline V gene data show CDR1 as LNHNV and CDR2 as YYDKDF (reference sequence). V shed 0 bases and J shed 8 bases, with 13 bases lying between them. CDR3 in DNA: TGTGCCACCAGCAGAGACCGGGCCGTGAGGGAAGCTTTCTTT. Protein: CATSRDRAVREAFF.

The chain joins TRBV28 to TRBJ1-4; weak D call: TRBD1 (5 bases). Per germline, CDR1 MDHEN and CDR2 SYDVKM. Trimming left V 3 bases short and J 2 bases short, with 10 bases between. The CDR3 is 15 amino acids. CDR3 DNA: TGTGCCAGCAGTTTTGACAGAAGGACTAATGAAAAACTGTTTTTT. Its translation is CASSFDRRTNEKLFF.

The chain couples TRBV5-1 to TRBJ2-3; 12 positions match TRBD2. The germline V gene has CDR1 SGHRS and CDR2 YFSETQ. Trimming removed 6 bases from V and 0 bases from J; junction bases left unmatched: 5. This CDR3 is built from 16 residues. CDR3 DNA: TGCGCCAGCACCCCCCTAGCGGGAGGGAGCACAGATACGCAGTATTTT. It codes for CASTPLAGGSTDTQYF.

The J gene is TRBJ2-3, the V gene TRBV28; TRBD1 matches 8 bases. Germline V CDR1 and CDR2: MDHEN, SYDVKM. With 6 bases clipped from V and 0 bases from J, the junction kept 5 bases outside the gene matches. The CDR3 runs 15 residues. In nucleotides, the CDR3 is TGTGCCAGCAGCTGGGACAGGAGAAGCACAGATACGCAGTATTTT. This codes for CASSWDRRSTDTQYF.

This chain links TRBV27 with TRBJ2-5, with a weak D call TRBD2 (7 bases). This CDR3 has 16 amino acids. The V gene's germline CDR1 is MNHEY and CDR2 SMNVEV (reference sequence). The V and J ends lost 2 bases and 11 bases respectively, with 24 bases between them. The CDR3 sequence is CASSLGIGGGGSEQYF. Written as DNA, the CDR3 is TGTGCCAGCAGTTTAGGGATTGGCGGGGGCGGGAGTGAGCAGTACTTC.

V and J are TRBV6-1 and TRBJ1-5; D call uncertain. Trimming cost V 6 bases and J 6 bases, with 15 bases left between them. CDR3 length: 14 residues. The germline V gene has CDR1 MNHNS and CDR2 SASEGT. The CDR3 nucleotides are TGTGCCAGCAGGGCCGAGACCGCCAGTCAGCCCCAGCATTTT. It specifies CASRAETASQPQHF.

The chain uses TRBV9 and TRBJ2-1; 8 nucleotides align to TRBD2. The CDR3 runs to 16 residues. CDR1 and CDR2 from the germline V gene are SGDLS and YYNGEE. V was clipped by 0 bases and J by 8 bases; unmatched bases: 10. This chain's CDR3 is CASSVEPTGGWDEQFF. For the CDR3, the DNA is TGTGCCAGCAGCGTAGAACCCACGGGAGGGTGGGATGAGCAGTTCTTC. Together with reference TRBV9 and TRBJ2-1, the CDR3 gives the full variable domain: DSGVTQTPKHLITATGQRVTLRCSPRSGDLSVYWYQQSLDQGLQFLIQYYNGEERAKGNILERFSAQQFPDLHSELNLSSLELGDSALYFCASSVEPTGGWDEQFFGPGTRLTVL.

This chain uses TRBV15 with TRBJ1-5; D not certain. Germline CDR1 is LNHNV and CDR2 is YYDKDF (reference sequence). The CDR3 covers 13 residues. Between the trimmed V and J ends, which lost 4 bases and 7 bases, there was a span of 11 bases. The CDR3 region is CATSKVVRQPQHF. The CDR3 bases are TGTGCCACCAGCAAGGTAGTTCGGCAGCCCCAGCATTTT. Filled out from reference TRBV15 and TRBJ1-5, the complete variable domain reads DAMVIQNPRYQVTQFGKPVTLSCSQTLNHNVMYWYQQKSSQAPKLLFHYYDKDFNNEADTPDNFQSRRPNTSFCFLDIRSPGLGDTAMYLCATSKVVRQPQHFGDGTRLSIL.

This chain links TRBV5-1 with TRBJ2-5, with D perhaps matching TRBD2 (5 bases). The CDR3 contains 12 residues. V was shortened by 1 base and J by 7 bases, with 8 bases between the two germline ends. Germline V gene data show CDR1 as SGHRS and CDR2 as YFSETQ. In nucleotides, the CDR3 is TGCGCCAGCAGCTTGAAGGGAGTGACCCAGTACTTC. Amino acid sequence: CASSLKGVTQYF.

The chain links TRBV21-1 to TRBJ1-5; the table's D call, TRBD1, has no DNA check behind it. TRBV21-1 has pseudogene status. CDR3 length: 17 residues. The CDR3 sequence: CASSKGETGDHNQPQHF. In nucleotides, the CDR3 is TGTGCCAGCAGCAAAGGGGAGACAGGGGATCACAATCAGCCCCAGCATTTT.

In the case of this clone: Other nucleotide sequences in the sample specify the same CDR3. The rearrangement joins TRBV5-1 to TRBJ2-5, with D uncertain. Germline values: CDR1 SGHRS, CDR2 YFSETQ. V lost 0 bases to trimming and J lost 4 bases, with 7 bases between them. This CDR3 has 13 amino acids. Here the CDR3 reads CASSLGVLETQYF. The CDR3 coding sequence is TGCGCCAGCAGCTTGGGTGTTTTAGAGACCCAGTACTTC. Full variable domain (outside the CDR3, taken from reference TRBV5-1 and TRBJ2-5): KAGVTQTPRYLIKTRGQQVTLSCSPISGHRSVSWYQQTPGQGLQFLFEYFSETQRNKGNFPGRFSGRQFSNSRSEMNVSTLELGDSALYLCASSLGVLETQYFGPGTRLLVL.

The rearrangement uses TRBV5-1 and TRBJ1-4, with 10 bases that match TRBD1. This CDR3 region has 14 residues. V gave up 4 bases and J gave up 8 bases; unmatched junction bases: 5. Germline CDR1 reads SGHRS; CDR2 reads YFSETQ. CDR3 sequence: CASSTGTGEEKLFF. The CDR3 DNA reads TGCGCCAGCAGCACGGGGACAGGGGAAGAAAAACTGTTTTTT.

The chain carries TRBV7-3 and TRBJ2-7, with TRBD1 matching 7 bases. CDR3 length: 15 amino acids. Unmatched junction bases numbered 9, after V lost 5 bases and J lost 2 bases. Germline V CDR1 and CDR2: SGHTA, FQGTGA. The CDR3 nucleotides are TGTGCCAGCAGCGCAACCGGGACAGTCCCCTACGAGCAGTACTTC. Its protein product is CASSATGTVPYEQYF.